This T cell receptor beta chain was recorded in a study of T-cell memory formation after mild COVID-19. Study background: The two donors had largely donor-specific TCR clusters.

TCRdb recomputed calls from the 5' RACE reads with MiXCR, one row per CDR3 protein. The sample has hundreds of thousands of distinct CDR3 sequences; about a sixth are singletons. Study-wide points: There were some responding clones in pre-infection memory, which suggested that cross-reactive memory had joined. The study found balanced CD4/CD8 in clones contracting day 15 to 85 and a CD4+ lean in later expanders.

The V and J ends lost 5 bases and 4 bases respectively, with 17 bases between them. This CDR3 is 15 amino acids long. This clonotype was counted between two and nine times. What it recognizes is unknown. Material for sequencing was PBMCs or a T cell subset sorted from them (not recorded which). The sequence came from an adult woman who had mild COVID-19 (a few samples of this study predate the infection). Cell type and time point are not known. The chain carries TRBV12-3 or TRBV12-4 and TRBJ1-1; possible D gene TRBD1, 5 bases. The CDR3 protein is CASSPPGRWTTEAFF. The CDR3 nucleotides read TGTGCCAGCAGTCCCCCGGGGCGGTGGACCACTGAAGCTTTCTTT.